This is a list of T cell receptor beta chains from one sample in a study of early T cells in non-severe SARS-CoV-2 infection. TCRdb ran MiXCR on the 5' RACE reads and lists one entry per CDR3 protein. Counted here are about 83,000 distinct CDR3 sequences, roughly 15% occurring once; the ten biggest clones make up roughly 1.4%. The sample comprised whole blood. These receptors were collected from an adult who was a healthcare worker with PCR-confirmed SARS-CoV-2 infection or an uninfected control (not recorded which). The CDR3 runs from the conserved cysteine through the conserved F or W. A D gene is named only where the DNA matches it firmly. The size entry is marked missing in some rows and otherwise reads once, few, many or a size class.

J: TRBJ1-2
V: TRBV7-2
length: 13
D: .
size: few
CDR3: CASSFAGVYGYTF
DNA: TGTGCCAGCAGCTTCGCAGGGGTCTATGGCTACACCTTC

J: TRBJ2-7
V: TRBV11-2
length: 17
D: TRBD2
size: many
CDR3: CASSLDPRGGPHYEQYF
DNA: TGTGCCAGCAGCTTAGATCCAAGGGGAGGGCCCCACTACGAGCAGTACTTC

J: TRBJ1-1
V: TRBV20-1
length: 16
D: .
size: .
CDR3: CSARDWQGGVNTEAIF
DNA: TGCAGTGCTAGAGATTGGCAGGGCGGAGTGAACACTGAAGCTATCTTT

J: TRBJ2-2
V: TRBV2
length: 13
D: .
size: many
CDR3: CASSESGPGELFF
DNA: TGTGCCAGCAGTGAGTCGGGTCCCGGGGAGCTGTTTTTT

J: TRBJ1-1
V: TRBV29-1
length: 13
D: .
size: few
CDR3: CSVEVQANTEAFF
DNA: TGCAGCGTTGAAGTACAGGCGAACACTGAAGCTTTCTTT

J: TRBJ2-7
V: TRBV18
length: 15
D: TRBD1
size: few
CDR3: CASSPRQGASYEQYF
DNA: TGTGCCAGCTCACCGAGACAGGGGGCCTCCTACGAGCAGTACTTC

J: TRBJ2-7
V: TRBV19
length: 13
D: .
size: .
CDR3: CASRTAGGYEQYF
DNA: TGTGCCAGTAGGACTGCTGGAGGATACGAGCAGTACTTC

J: TRBJ2-2
V: TRBV23-1
length: 16
D: .
size: few
CDR3: CASSQSRTDNTGELFF
DNA: TGCGCCAGCAGTCAATCCCGGACAGACAACACCGGGGAGCTGTTTTTT

J: TRBJ1-1
V: TRBV6-1
length: 15
D: .
size: many
CDR3: CASTAPGHMNTEAFF
DNA: TGTGCCAGCACCGCCCCGGGACACATGAACACTGAAGCTTTCTTT

J: TRBJ2-1
V: TRBV10-3
length: 13
D: .
size: .
CDR3: CAISLRGADEQFF
DNA: TGTGCCATCAGTCTACGGGGGGCCGATGAGCAGTTCTTC

J: TRBJ2-7
V: TRBV10-2
length: 15
D: TRBD2
size: .
CDR3: CASSDRLAGGGEQYF
DNA: TGCGCCAGCAGTGATCGCCTAGCGGGGGGCGGCGAGCAGTACTTC

J: TRBJ2-5
V: TRBV7-2
length: 14
D: .
size: many
CDR3: CASSPRARGETQYF
DNA: TGTGCCAGCAGCCCCCGGGCTCGAGGAGAGACCCAGTACTTC

J: TRBJ2-2
V: TRBV5-1
length: 14
D: .
size: .
CDR3: CASSLEALARELFF
DNA: TGCGCCAGCAGCTTGGAAGCACTAGCCCGGGAGCTGTTTTTT

J: TRBJ1-1
V: TRBV6-2/TRBV6-3
length: 15
D: .
size: .
CDR3: CASSPTWGMNTEAFF
DNA: TGTGCCAGCAGCCCCACTTGGGGGATGAACACTGAAGCTTTCTTT

J: TRBJ1-1
V: TRBV5-1
length: 16
D: TRBD1
size: .
CDR3: CASSLARGQMNTEAFF
DNA: TGCGCCAGCAGCTTGGCCCGGGGACAGATGAACACTGAAGCTTTCTTT

J: TRBJ2-1
V: TRBV20-1
length: 15
D: TRBD2
size: many
CDR3: CSARPGSGGANEQFF
DNA: TGCAGTGCTAGACCAGGAAGCGGGGGGGCCAATGAGCAGTTCTTC

J: TRBJ2-7
V: TRBV6-5
length: 14
D: TRBD1
size: .
CDR3: CASSFKGATYEQYF
DNA: TGTGCCAGCAGTTTCAAGGGGGCTACCTACGAGCAGTACTTC

J: TRBJ1-1
V: TRBV7-2
length: 16
D: TRBD1
size: .
CDR3: CASSPQPTGLSTEAFF
DNA: TGTGCCAGCAGCCCACAACCGACAGGGTTGAGTACTGAAGCTTTCTTT

J: TRBJ1-1
V: TRBV30
length: 12
D: .
size: many
CDR3: CAWTPGNTEAFF
DNA: TGTGCCTGGACCCCAGGGAACACTGAAGCTTTCTTT

J: TRBJ2-7
V: TRBV7-6
length: 17
D: TRBD1
size: many
CDR3: CASSLAAGTGLSYEQYF
DNA: TGTGCCAGCAGCTTAGCGGCCGGGACAGGGCTCAGCTACGAGCAGTACTTC

J: TRBJ1-5
V: TRBV12-5
length: 17
D: .
size: few
CDR3: CASGLVQAGLGNQPQHF
DNA: TGTGCTAGTGGTTTGGTACAGGCAGGCCTTGGAAATCAGCCCCAGCATTTT

J: TRBJ2-7
V: TRBV7-9
length: 14
D: TRBD2
size: .
CDR3: CASSPIAGAHEQYF
DNA: TGTGCCAGCAGCCCAATAGCGGGGGCACACGAGCAGTACTTC

J: TRBJ1-4
V: TRBV20-1
length: 14
D: .
size: many
CDR3: CSARVGQGGEKLFF
DNA: TGCAGTGCTAGAGTGGGCCAGGGAGGTGAAAAACTGTTTTTT

J: TRBJ1-1
V: TRBV11-2
length: 13
D: .
size: few
CDR3: CASSQGPTQGAFF
DNA: TGTGCCAGCAGCCAGGGACCAACACAGGGAGCTTTCTTT

J: TRBJ2-1
V: TRBV7-2
length: 13
D: .
size: .
CDR3: CASSEQGGDEQFF
DNA: TGTGCCAGCAGCGAGCAGGGGGGTGATGAGCAGTTCTTC

J: TRBJ2-3
V: TRBV7-2
length: 14
D: .
size: few
CDR3: CASSFGGSPDTQYF
DNA: TGTGCCAGCAGCTTCGGTGGGTCACCAGATACGCAGTATTTT

J: TRBJ2-2
V: TRBV5-1
length: 16
D: TRBD1
size: few
CDR3: CASSLEPGGNTGELFF
DNA: TGCGCCAGCAGCTTGGAACCAGGGGGCAACACCGGGGAGCTGTTTTTT

J: TRBJ2-1
V: TRBV5-1
length: 13
D: .
size: few
CDR3: CASRWTETNEQFF
DNA: TGCGCCAGCAGATGGACAGAGACCAATGAGCAGTTCTTC

J: TRBJ2-3
V: TRBV5-6
length: 17
D: TRBD2
size: .
CDR3: CASSLPGLGGGTDTQYF
DNA: TGTGCCAGCAGCTTGCCGGGACTAGGAGGCGGCACAGATACGCAGTATTTT

J: TRBJ1-3
V: TRBV9
length: 14
D: .
size: few
CDR3: CASSVVSAGNTIYF
DNA: TGTGCCAGCAGCGTAGTGTCGGCTGGAAACACCATATATTTT

J: TRBJ1-1
V: TRBV5-1
length: 14
D: .
size: .
CDR3: CASSLGEMNTEAFF
DNA: TGCGCCAGCAGCTTGGGGGAGATGAACACTGAAGCTTTCTTT

J: TRBJ2-6
V: TRBV10-3
length: 15
D: TRBD1
size: few
CDR3: CAIRDRASGANVLTF
DNA: TGTGCCATCAGGGACAGGGCCTCTGGGGCCAACGTCCTGACTTTC

J: TRBJ2-5
V: TRBV20-1
length: 13
D: .
size: many
CDR3: CSAEFRRQETQYF
DNA: TGCAGTGCTGAGTTTCGGCGGCAAGAGACCCAGTACTTC

J: TRBJ1-1
V: TRBV11-2
length: 16
D: .
size: few
CDR3: CASSFTLGGTNTEAFF
DNA: TGTGCCAGCAGCTTCACCCTGGGAGGGACGAACACTGAAGCTTTCTTT

J: TRBJ2-5
V: TRBV12-3/TRBV12-4
length: 17
D: TRBD2
size: .
CDR3: CASSFVGSGGYQETQYF
DNA: TGTGCCAGCAGTTTCGTCGGTAGCGGGGGGTACCAAGAGACCCAGTACTTC

J: TRBJ1-6
V: TRBV12-3/TRBV12-4
length: 16
D: TRBD1
size: few
CDR3: CASSLAGGQPNSPLHF
DNA: TGTGCCAGCAGTTTAGCGGGGGGACAGCCTAATTCACCCCTCCACTTT

J: TRBJ1-1
V: TRBV5-4
length: 13
D: .
size: .
CDR3: CASSHQRDTEAFF
DNA: TGTGCCAGCAGCCACCAGAGGGACACTGAAGCTTTCTTT

J: TRBJ2-7
V: TRBV20-1
length: 15
D: TRBD2
size: few
CDR3: CSAIPSGRSSYEQYF
DNA: TGCAGTGCCATACCGAGCGGGAGGAGCTCCTACGAGCAGTACTTC

J: TRBJ2-5
V: TRBV7-2
length: 13
D: .
size: once
CDR3: CASSSGRTETQYF
DNA: TGTGCCAGCAGCTCGGGCCGAACAGAGACCCAGTACTTC

J: TRBJ2-1
V: TRBV5-1
length: 13
D: .
size: .
CDR3: CASSVGQYNEQFF
DNA: TGCGCCAGCAGCGTCGGACAGTACAATGAGCAGTTCTTC

J: TRBJ1-3
V: TRBV10-3
length: 14
D: .
size: many
CDR3: CAISERTSGNTIYF
DNA: TGTGCCATCAGTGAACGGACCTCTGGAAACACCATATATTTT

J: TRBJ1-5
V: TRBV12-3/TRBV12-4
length: 14
D: TRBD1
size: many
CDR3: CASRRQGGGQPQHF
DNA: TGTGCCAGCAGGCGACAGGGGGGAGGTCAGCCCCAGCATTTT

J: TRBJ2-7
V: TRBV30
length: 12
D: .
size: many
CDR3: CAWGTHTYEQYF
DNA: TGTGCCTGGGGGACACACACCTACGAGCAGTACTTC

J: TRBJ1-6
V: TRBV12-3/TRBV12-4
length: 15
D: .
size: .
CDR3: CASSFFGEGPSPLHF
DNA: .

J: TRBJ2-5
V: TRBV11-2
length: 17
D: TRBD1
size: few
CDR3: CASSLGRMGQGEETQYF
DNA: TGTGCCAGCAGCTTGGGACGTATGGGACAGGGAGAAGAGACCCAGTACTTC

J: TRBJ2-3
V: TRBV11-2
length: 13
D: .
size: few
CDR3: CASDLGPSDTQYF
DNA: TGTGCCAGCGATTTAGGGCCTTCGGATACGCAGTATTTT

J: TRBJ1-5
V: TRBV30
length: 12
D: .
size: .
CDR3: CAAGGLGQPQHF
DNA: TGTGCGGCGGGAGGGCTCGGTCAGCCCCAGCATTTT

J: TRBJ2-7
V: TRBV18
length: 16
D: TRBD2
size: few
CDR3: CASSPESGGTSYEQYF
DNA: TGTGCCAGCTCACCTGAGAGCGGGGGGACCTCCTACGAGCAGTACTTC